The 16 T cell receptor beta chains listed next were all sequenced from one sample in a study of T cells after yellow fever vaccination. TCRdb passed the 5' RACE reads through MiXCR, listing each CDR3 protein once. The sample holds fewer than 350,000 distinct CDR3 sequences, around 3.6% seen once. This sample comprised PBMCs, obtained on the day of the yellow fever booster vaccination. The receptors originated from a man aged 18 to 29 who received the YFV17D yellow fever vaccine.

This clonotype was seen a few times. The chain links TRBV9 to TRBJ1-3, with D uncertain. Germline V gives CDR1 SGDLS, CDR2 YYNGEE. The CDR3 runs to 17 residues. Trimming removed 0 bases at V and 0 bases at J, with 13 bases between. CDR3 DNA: TGTGCCAGCAGCGTAGCTGGAACAGCTATCTCTGGAAACACCATATATTTT. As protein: CASSVAGTAISGNTIYF.

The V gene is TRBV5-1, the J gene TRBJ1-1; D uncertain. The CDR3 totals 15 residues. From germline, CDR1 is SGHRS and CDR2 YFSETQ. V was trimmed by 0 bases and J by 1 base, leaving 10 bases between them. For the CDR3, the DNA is TGCGCCAGCAGCTTGGGGACGCTAGAGAACACTGAAGCTTTCTTT. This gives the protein CASSLGTLENTEAFF.

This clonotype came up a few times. CDR3 DNA sequence: TGTGCCAGCAGCTTATCTCTTTCCTACGAGCAGTACGTC. Its protein product is CASSLSLSYEQYV. The chain joins TRBV7-2 to TRBJ2-7; D gene ambiguous. From germline, CDR1 is SGHTA and CDR2 FQGNSA. CDR3 length: 13 amino acids. Trimming took off 2 bases at V and 1 base at J, with 6 bases between the two ends.

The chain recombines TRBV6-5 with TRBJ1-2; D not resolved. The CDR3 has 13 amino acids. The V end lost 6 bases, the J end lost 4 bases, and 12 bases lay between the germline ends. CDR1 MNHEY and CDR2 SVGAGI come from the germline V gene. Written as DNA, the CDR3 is TGTGCCAGCAGCCGTATAGGAGCCTATGGCTACACCTTC. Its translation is CASSRIGAYGYTF.

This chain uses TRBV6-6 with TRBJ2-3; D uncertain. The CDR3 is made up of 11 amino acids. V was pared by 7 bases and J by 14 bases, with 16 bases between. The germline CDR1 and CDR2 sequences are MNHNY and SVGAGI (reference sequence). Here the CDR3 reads CASTQFWVRYF. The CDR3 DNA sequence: TGTGCCAGCACCCAATTTTGGGTGCGGTATTTT.

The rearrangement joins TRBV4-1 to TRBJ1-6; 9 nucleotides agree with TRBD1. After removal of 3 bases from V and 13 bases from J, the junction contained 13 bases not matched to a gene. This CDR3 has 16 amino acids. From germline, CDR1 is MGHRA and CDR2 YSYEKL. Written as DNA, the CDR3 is TGCGCCAGCAGCCAGAACCCGGGACAGGGACTCTACCCCCTCCACTTT. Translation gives CASSQNPGQGLYPLHF.

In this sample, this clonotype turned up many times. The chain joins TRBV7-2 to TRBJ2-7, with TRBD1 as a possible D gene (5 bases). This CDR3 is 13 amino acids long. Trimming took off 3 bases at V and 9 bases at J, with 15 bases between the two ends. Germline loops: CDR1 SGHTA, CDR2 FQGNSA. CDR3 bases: TGTGCCAGCAGCTTGGGTGGGGCATTCCTGCAGTACTTC. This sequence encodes CASSLGGAFLQYF.

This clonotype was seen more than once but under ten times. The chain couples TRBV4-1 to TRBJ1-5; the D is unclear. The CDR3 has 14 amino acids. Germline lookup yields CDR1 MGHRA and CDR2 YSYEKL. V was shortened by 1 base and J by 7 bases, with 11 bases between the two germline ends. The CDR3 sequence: CASSQGPGGQPQHF. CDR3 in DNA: TGCGCCAGCAGCCAAGGTCCGGGTGGGCAGCCCCAGCATTTT.

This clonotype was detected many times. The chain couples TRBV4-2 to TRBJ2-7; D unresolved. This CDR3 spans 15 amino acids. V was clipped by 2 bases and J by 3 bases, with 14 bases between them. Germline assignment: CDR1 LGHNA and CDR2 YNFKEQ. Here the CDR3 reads CASSQYLGISYEQYV. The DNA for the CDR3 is TGTGCCAGCAGCCAATATCTGGGGATCAGCTACGAGCAGTACGTC.

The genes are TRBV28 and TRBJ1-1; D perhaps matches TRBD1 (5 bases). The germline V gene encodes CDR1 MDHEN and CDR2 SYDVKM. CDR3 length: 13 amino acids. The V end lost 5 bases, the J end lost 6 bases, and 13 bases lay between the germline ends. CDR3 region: CASSLRDGAEAFF. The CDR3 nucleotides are TGTGCCAGCAGTCTGCGGGACGGAGCTGAAGCTTTCTTT.

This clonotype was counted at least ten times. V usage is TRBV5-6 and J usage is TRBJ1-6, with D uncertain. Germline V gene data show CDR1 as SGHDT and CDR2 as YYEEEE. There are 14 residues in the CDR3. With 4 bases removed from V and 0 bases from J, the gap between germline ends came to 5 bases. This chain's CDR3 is CASSRISYNSPLHF. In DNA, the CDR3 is TGTGCCAGCAGCCGGATCTCCTATAATTCACCCCTCCACTTT.

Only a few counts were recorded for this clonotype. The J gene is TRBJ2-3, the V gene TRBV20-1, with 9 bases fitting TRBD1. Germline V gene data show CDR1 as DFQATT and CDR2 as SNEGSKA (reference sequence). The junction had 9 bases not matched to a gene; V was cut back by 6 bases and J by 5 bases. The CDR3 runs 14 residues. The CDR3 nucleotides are TGCAGTGCCAGCGCGGGACAGGGAGTAGATACGCAGTATTTT. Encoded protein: CSASAGQGVDTQYF.

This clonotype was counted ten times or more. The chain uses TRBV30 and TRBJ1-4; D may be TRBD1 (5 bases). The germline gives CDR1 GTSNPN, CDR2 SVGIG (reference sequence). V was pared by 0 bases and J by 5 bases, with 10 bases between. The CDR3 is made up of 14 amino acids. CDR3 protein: CAWSVGDSNEKLFF. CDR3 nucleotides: TGTGCCTGGAGTGTGGGGGACTCGAATGAAAAACTGTTTTTT.

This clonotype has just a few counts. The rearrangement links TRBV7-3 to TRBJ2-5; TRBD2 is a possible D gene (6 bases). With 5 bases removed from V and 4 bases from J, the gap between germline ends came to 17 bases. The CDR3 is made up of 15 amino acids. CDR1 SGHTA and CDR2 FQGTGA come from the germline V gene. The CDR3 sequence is CASSPFIAAPETQYF. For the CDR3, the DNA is TGTGCCAGCAGCCCATTTATAGCGGCTCCAGAGACCCAGTACTTC.

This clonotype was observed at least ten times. The CDR3 DNA sequence: TGTGCCAGCAGCCGACTAGCGAACCAAGAGACCCAGTACTTC. Translation: CASSRLANQETQYF. This sequence joins TRBV7-2 and TRBJ2-5, with 8 positions matching TRBD2. This CDR3 has 14 amino acids. Trimming cost V 5 bases and J 0 bases; bases outside gene matches: 2. Per germline, CDR1 SGHTA and CDR2 FQGNSA. Full variable domain (outside the CDR3, taken from reference TRBV7-2 and TRBJ2-5): GAGVSQSPSNKVTEKGKDVELRCDPISGHTALYWYRQSLGQGLEFLIYFQGNSAPDKSGLPSDRFSAERTGGSVSTLTIQRTQQEDSAVYLCASSRLANQETQYFGPGTRLLVL.

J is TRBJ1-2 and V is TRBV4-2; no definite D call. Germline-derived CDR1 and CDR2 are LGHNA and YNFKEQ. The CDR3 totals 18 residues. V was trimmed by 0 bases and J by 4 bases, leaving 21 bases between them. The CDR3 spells CASSQDSGAEQPRYGYTF. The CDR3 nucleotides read TGTGCCAGCAGCCAAGATTCCGGAGCAGAGCAACCCCGCTATGGCTACACCTTC.